This TCR beta chain was found in a study of shared clonotypes between healthy human individuals. Terminally differentiated effector memory CD45RA+ cells were excluded by CCR7 positive selection of CD45RO-negative cells. The study ran the assay at deep level. Sorted subsets were amplified in replicate PCRs using about 210 ng DNA, around 30,000 T cell genomes. TCRdb's table, derived via immunoSEQ multiplex PCR, lists solely in-frame clones and lacks some. The profile shows more than 2 million clones, approximately 92% of them singletons. In germline, CDR1 is MNHEY, CDR2 SVGAGI. Trimming removed 2 bases from V and 2 bases from J; junction bases left unmatched: 2. CDR3 length: 15 amino acids.

The source material was naive CD8+ T cells from PBMCs. The V and J genes are TRBV6-5 and TRBJ2-1; 8 nucleotides line up with TRBD2. This receptor was obtained from a young man in good health. Some clones in this sample may be carry-over from other donors' samples. CDR3 residues: CASSYGTRPYNEQFF. The CDR3 DNA follows: TGTGCCAGCAGTTACGGGACTAGGCCCTACAATGAGCAGTTCTTC.